Following are 19 T cell receptor beta chains from one sample sequenced in a study of spatial heterogeneity in lung cancer. TCRdb used MiXCR to reprocess the 5' RACE reads, holding one entry per CDR3 protein. The repertoire holds about 36,000 distinct CDR3 sequences, with more than 6.5% as singletons. Described time point: blood at routine non-recurrence follow-up after resection. The starting material was PBMCs, obtained at follow-up. The receptors here all came from a male donor with early-stage non-small cell lung cancer.

This clonotype was counted at least ten times. The V and J genes are TRBV5-6 and TRBJ2-3; 8 bases are shared with TRBD2. Losses at the gene ends were 4 bases for V and 2 bases for J; bases not matched to a gene: 12. CDR3 size: 17 residues. Germline V CDR1 and CDR2: SGHDT, YYEEEE. CDR3 in DNA: TGTGCCAGCAGCCCCCTAGGGGGGCGGGGGGCCACAGATACGCAGTATTTT. Translated, it gives CASSPLGGRGATDTQYF.

This clonotype has at least ten counts. V is TRBV7-9 and J is TRBJ1-2; no reliable D call. V lost 5 bases, J lost 1 base, and 11 bases lay in between. The CDR3 contains 14 residues. Germline V gene lookup returns CDR1 SEHNR and CDR2 FQNEAQ (reference sequence). The CDR3 loop reads CASSKDESNYGYTF. In DNA form, the CDR3 reads TGTGCCAGCAGCAAGGACGAGAGTAACTATGGCTACACCTTC.

This clonotype was seen at least ten times. This sequence joins TRBV15 and TRBJ1-1, with 7 bases aligning to TRBD1. The V gene's germline CDR1 is LNHNV and CDR2 YYDKDF (reference sequence). Trimming at V came to 4 bases and at J to 2 bases, leaving 4 bases not matched to a gene. The CDR3 sequence is 14 residues long. The CDR3 DNA sequence: TGTGCCACCAGCAACCACAGGGGAAACACTGAAGCTTTCTTT. As protein: CATSNHRGNTEAFF.

This clonotype has a count of ten or more. This chain uses TRBV5-6 with TRBJ2-7; 8 nucleotides match TRBD2. J gave up 6 bases and V 2 bases, and 7 bases lay outside the gene matches. This CDR3 contains 14 residues. Germline values: CDR1 SGHDT, CDR2 YYEEEE. CDR3 residues: CASSLSGGAPEQYF. The CDR3 region has the DNA TGTGCCAGCAGCTTATCGGGGGGGGCCCCCGAGCAGTACTTC.

This clonotype appeared many times. The chain employs TRBV29-1 and TRBJ2-2; D could derive from TRBD1 or TRBD2 (5 bases each). Germline V gene data show CDR1 as SQVTM and CDR2 as ANQGSEA. CDR3 length: 16 residues. V shed 6 bases and J shed 1 base, with 18 bases lying between them. The CDR3 loop is CSVGVVGRMNTGELFF. The CDR3 nucleotides are TGCAGCGTCGGGGTGGTGGGGCGAATGAACACCGGGGAGCTGTTTTTT.

This clonotype was picked up many times. V usage is TRBV18 and J usage is TRBJ2-3, with D perhaps matching TRBD1 (6 bases). The CDR3 consists of 14 residues. Trimming cost V 0 bases and J 4 bases, with 8 bases left between them. Germline V gene lookup returns CDR1 KGHSH and CDR2 LQKENI. The CDR3 sequence is CASSPPGAADTQYF. DNA of the CDR3: TGTGCCAGCTCACCACCGGGGGCCGCAGATACGCAGTATTTT.

The sample holds many counts of this clonotype. The chain recombines TRBV11-3 with TRBJ2-1, with 11 bases matching TRBD2. This CDR3 has 15 amino acids. Germline CDR1 SGHNT, CDR2 YENEEA. V dropped 5 bases and J dropped 6; count of bases not matched to a gene: 6. The CDR3 region has the DNA TGTGCCAGCAGCCCCCGGACTAGCGGGCTCAATGAGCAGTTCTTC. It yields the protein CASSPRTSGLNEQFF. Together with reference TRBV11-3 and TRBJ2-1, the CDR3 gives the full variable domain: EAGVVQSPRYKIIEKKQPVAFWCNPISGHNTLYWYLQNLGQGPELLIRYENEEAVDDSQLPKDRFSAERLKGVDSTLKIQPAELGDSAVYLCASSPRTSGLNEQFFGPGTRLTVL.

In this sample, this clonotype turned up many times. The missing conserved phenylalanine or tryptophan at the end of this CDR3 makes a read error likely. The limits of the CDR3 on the DNA are not certain, so only TCRdb's listed CDR3 is given. This rearrangement joins TRBV7-9 to TRBJ2-4; no check of the table's D call, TRBD2, against the DNA was made. The CDR3 has 14 residues if both end residues are counted. Germline V gene lookup returns CDR1 SEHNR and CDR2 FQNEAQ (reference sequence). CDR3 protein: CASSPRTSGGLSWS.

This clonotype was seen at least ten times. The V and J genes are TRBV19 and TRBJ2-2, with D perhaps TRBD2 (5 bases). The CDR3 length is 15 residues. With 3 bases removed from V and 2 bases from J, the gap between germline ends came to 10 bases. Germline lookup yields CDR1 LNHDA and CDR2 SQIVND (reference sequence). CDR3 sequence reads: CASSMASPNTGELFF. The CDR3 nucleotides read TGTGCCAGTAGTATGGCTAGCCCTAACACCGGGGAGCTGTTTTTT. Drawing the rest from reference TRBV19 and TRBJ2-2, the complete variable domain is DGGITQSPKYLFRKEGQNVTLSCEQNLNHDAMYWYRQDPGQGLRLIYYSQIVNDFQKGDIAEGYSVSREKKESFPLTVTSAQKNPTAFYLCASSMASPNTGELFFGEGSRLTVL.

This clonotype was seen many times. The rearrangement joins TRBV10-3 to TRBJ2-1, with D perhaps TRBD1 (5 bases). Germline loops: CDR1 ENHRY, CDR2 SYGVKD. This CDR3 is built from 13 residues. V was cut by 7 bases and J by 3 bases, with 10 bases left in between. The CDR3 DNA sequence: TGTGCCATCAAAGGGGCCGTCTACAATGAGCAGTTCTTC. It translates to CAIKGAVYNEQFF.

The rearrangement links TRBV20-1 to TRBJ2-1; D call uncertain. Germline-derived CDR1 and CDR2 are DFQATT and SNEGSKA (reference sequence). V was pared by 6 bases and J by 12 bases, with 15 bases between. This CDR3 spans 11 amino acids. This chain's CDR3 is CSAPRPVGQFF. The CDR3 region has the DNA TGCAGTGCCCCACGGCCGGTTGGGCAGTTCTTC.

This clonotype was recorded at least ten times. This chain connects TRBV7-6 to TRBJ2-2, with no clear D. Germline V CDR1 and CDR2: SGHVS, FNYEAQ. This CDR3 contains 14 residues. Trimming removed 1 base at V and 0 bases at J, with 3 bases between. CDR3 sequence: CASSLESNTGELFF. The CDR3, as DNA: TGTGCCAGCAGCTTAGAGTCGAACACCGGGGAGCTGTTTTTT.

This clonotype was seen many times. This chain links TRBV11-3 with TRBJ2-1, with D possibly being TRBD1 or TRBD2 (5 bases each). CDR3 length equals 16 residues. V gave up 1 base and J gave up 0 bases, with 10 bases separating them. Germline CDR1 SGHNT, CDR2 YENEEA. DNA for the CDR3: TGTGCCAGCAGCTTAGCCGGGACGGACTCCTACAATGAGCAGTTCTTC. Residues: CASSLAGTDSYNEQFF.

This clonotype was counted at least ten times. The chain uses TRBV19 and TRBJ1-5; D unresolved. Germline CDR1 reads LNHDA; CDR2 reads SQIVND (reference sequence). The CDR3 spans 13 residues. V lost 4 bases and J 4 bases, leaving 8 bases between the germline ends. CDR3 DNA: TGTGCCAGTAGTAGGCAGTTAAATCAGCCCCAGCATTTT. The encoded protein is CASSRQLNQPQHF.

This clonotype was seen at least ten times. The rearrangement uses TRBV12-3 or TRBV12-4 and TRBJ1-4; D is unresolved. The CDR3 loop spans 14 amino acids. The V and J ends lost 5 bases and 1 base respectively, with 8 bases between them. The CDR3 region has the DNA TGTGCCAGCAGTCCGGCCGGAACTAATGAAAAACTGTTTTTT. It codes for CASSPAGTNEKLFF.

The chain is built from TRBV29-1 and TRBJ2-7, with a possible D match to TRBD1 (5 bases). The V and J ends lost 6 bases and 6 bases respectively, with 15 bases between them. This CDR3 region has 12 residues. CDR1 is SQVTM and CDR2 is ANQGSEA in the germline V gene. This CDR3 reads CSVPIRVGEQYF. In nucleotides, the CDR3 is TGCAGCGTCCCAATCAGGGTTGGCGAGCAGTACTTC.

This clonotype appeared a few times. J is TRBJ2-6 and V is TRBV7-3; unclear D gene. With 3 bases removed from V and 0 bases from J, the gap between germline ends came to 3 bases. CDR1 SGHTA and CDR2 FQGTGA come from the germline V gene. This CDR3 spans 14 amino acids. The CDR3 loop reads CASSLPSGANVLTF. The CDR3 DNA is TGTGCCAGCAGCTTGCCCTCTGGGGCCAACGTCCTGACTTTC. The complete variable domain, with remaining parts taken from reference TRBV7-3 and TRBJ2-6, reads GAGVSQTPSNKVTEKGKYVELRCDPISGHTALYWYRQSLGQGPEFLIYFQGTGAADDSGLPNDRFFAVRPEGSVSTLKIQRTERGDSAVYLCASSLPSGANVLTFGAGSRLTVL.

The sample holds many counts of this clonotype. V and J are TRBV12-3 or TRBV12-4 and TRBJ1-1; the match to TRBD1 covers 8 bases. The CDR3 has 14 residues. Trimming cost V 5 bases and J 4 bases; bases outside gene matches: 6. The CDR3 DNA reads as TGTGCCAGCAGTCCTAGGACAGGGACCACTGAAGCTTTCTTT. Amino acid sequence: CASSPRTGTTEAFF.

This clonotype was observed a single time. A much bigger clone sits one base away, suggesting this may be a read error. The rearrangement uses TRBV7-2 and TRBJ2-7; TRBD2 might be the D (5 bases). The germline CDR1 and CDR2 sequences are SGHTA and FQGNSA. The CDR3 length is 15 residues. The CDR3: CVSSSDGRRFDEQYF. CDR3 DNA sequence: TGTGTCAGCAGCTCCGACGGCCGGAGGTTCGACGAGCAGTACTTC.